The clone carrying this TCR beta chain was seen only once. Germline assignment: CDR1 LGHDT and CDR2 YNNKEL (reference sequence). CDR3 size: 13 residues. Between the trimmed V and J ends, which lost 4 bases and 11 bases, there was a span of 17 bases. RNA, at about 0.5 to 1 ug, was reverse transcribed with random hexamers. TCRdb fed the immunoSEQ multiplex PCR reads into MiXCR, producing one record per CDR3 protein. The table has 250,000 to 350,000 distinct CDR3 sequences, 92% seen once; the top ten hold over 0.065%. This record belongs to a study of CD8 T cells in Susac syndrome. The sample taken for sequencing was CD4+ T cells from PBMCs. This clonotype was sampled from a human donor with multiple sclerosis. The J gene is TRBJ1-1, the V gene TRBV3-1; possible D gene TRBD1, 5 bases. The CDR3: CASSLGPRDGAFF. CDR3 in DNA: TGTGCCAGCAGCCTGGGACCTCGAGATGGGGCTTTCTTT.